The 20 T cell receptor beta chains listed next were all sequenced from one sample in a study of blood T cells in healthy people across ages. A sample-barcoded 5' primer and a J-beta primer mix were used in a second PCR of about 7 to 12 cycles. TCRdb reprocessed the 5' RACE reads with MiXCR, giving one entry per CDR3 protein. The sample carries about 1.5 million distinct CDR3 sequences, 42% recorded once. The specimen was blood. The receptors come from a woman aged 18-35 years in good health.

This clonotype was seen once. The junction departs from germline at one end; a sequencing error may be responsible. The chain combines TRBV7-2 with TRBJ2-7; D is ambiguous. The J call could be wrong; TRBJ2-5 is a better fit for the DNA end. Germline lookup yields CDR1 SGHTA and CDR2 FQGNSA. The CDR3 is made up of 11 amino acids. The CDR3 nucleotides read TGTGCCAGGAGCTTCGGCGAGACCCAGTACTTC. Amino acids: CARSFGETQYF.

The V and J genes are TRBV7-9 and TRBJ2-3, with 11 bases identical to TRBD2. The length of the CDR3 is 17 residues. The ends lost 2 bases at V and 2 bases at J; junction bases unmatched: 6. Germline values: CDR1 SEHNR, CDR2 FQNEAQ (reference sequence). The CDR3 DNA follows: TGTGCCAGCAGCTTATTACTAGCGGGGGCATACACAGATACGCAGTATTTT. Protein: CASSLLLAGAYTDTQYF.

V usage is TRBV4-3 and J usage is TRBJ2-7; D not certain. In germline, CDR1 is LGHNA, CDR2 YSLEER. The CDR3 has 16 amino acids. V dropped 4 bases and J dropped 5 bases, with 21 bases sitting between them. The CDR3 DNA reads as TGCGCCAGCAGCCGAGTCCTCCTGGGCTCTTACGACGAGCAGTACTTC. It yields the protein CASSRVLLGSYDEQYF.

V gene TRBV28 combines with J gene TRBJ1-2; TRBD1 matches 7 bases. Per germline, CDR1 MDHEN and CDR2 SYDVKM. Trimming took 2 bases from V and 5 from J; bases not matched to a gene: 8. There are 15 residues in the CDR3. This CDR3 reads CASSLVGTASYGYTF. The CDR3 DNA follows: TGTGCCAGCAGTTTAGTCGGGACAGCTTCATATGGCTACACCTTC.

This clonotype was counted a few times. V gene TRBV27 combines with J gene TRBJ2-1; a possible D gene is TRBD2 (5 bases). V lost 1 base, J lost 6 bases, and 10 bases lay in between. The CDR3 loop spans 14 amino acids. Germline V gene lookup returns CDR1 MNHEY and CDR2 SMNVEV (reference sequence). Here the CDR3 DNA reads TGTGCCAGCAGTTTATTGGCTCGGGGCAATGAGCAGTTCTTC. Its protein product is CASSLLARGNEQFF.

The rearrangement links TRBV20-1 to TRBJ1-5; D is ambiguous. This CDR3 has 13 amino acids. From germline, CDR1 is DFQATT and CDR2 SNEGSKA (reference sequence). Trimming stripped 3 bases from V and 7 bases from J, with 13 bases between. The CDR3: CSARRSQGQPQHF. The CDR3 nucleotides are TGCAGTGCTAGGCGCTCCCAAGGACAGCCCCAGCATTTT.

The V gene is TRBV20-1, the J gene TRBJ2-3, with 10 bases matching TRBD2. Trimming at V came to 5 bases and at J to 3 bases, leaving 8 bases not matched to a gene. CDR3 length: 15 residues. Germline V gives CDR1 DFQATT, CDR2 SNEGSKA (reference sequence). The chain's CDR3 is CSAYRAGGLTDTQYF. DNA for the CDR3: TGCAGTGCTTATAGAGCGGGAGGGCTGACAGATACGCAGTATTTT.

The chain uses TRBV5-1 and TRBJ1-5; possibly TRBD1 for D (6 bases). This CDR3 is 15 amino acids long. V was cut by 0 bases and J by 5 bases, with 12 bases left in between. CDR1 and CDR2 (germline): SGHRS, YFSETQ. The DNA of the CDR3 is TGCGCCAGCAGCTTGGCGGGGACACCCGATCAGCCCCAGCATTTT. It is translated as CASSLAGTPDQPQHF.

For this clonotype: The junction differs from germline at one of its ends, possibly a read error. The chain joins TRBV29-1 to TRBJ2-1; TRBD1 might be the D (7 bases). The length of the CDR3 is 15 residues. Germline CDR1 SQVTM, CDR2 ANQGSEA. CDR3 protein: CSVKGQAGTYNGQFF. For the CDR3, the DNA is TGCAGCGTCAAAGGACAGGCCGGGACTTACAATGGGCAGTTCTTC.

Worth noting for this clonotype: Relative to the germline gene, one junction end is altered; a read error may explain this. The chain recombines TRBV7-2 with TRBJ2-7, with a possible D match to TRBD2 (5 bases). The J call may be wrong; the DNA end is better matched by TRBJ2-5. Germline assignment: CDR1 SGHTA and CDR2 FQGNSA. The CDR3 extends over 14 amino acids. In nucleotides, the CDR3 is TGTGCCAGCAGCGTAGCGTACATGCAAGAGACCCAGTACTTC. Translated, it gives CASSVAYMQETQYF.

This clonotype turned up a few times. The chain has TRBV10-3 and TRBJ2-1, with D uncertain. V was trimmed by 1 base and J by 0 bases, leaving 7 bases between them. Germline V gene lookup returns CDR1 ENHRY and CDR2 SYGVKD. The CDR3 contains 15 residues. CDR3 region: CAISELRSSYNEQFF. In DNA form, the CDR3 reads TGTGCCATCAGTGAGTTGCGGAGCTCCTACAATGAGCAGTTCTTC.

This clonotype came up many times. The V call is TRBV2, the J call TRBJ2-7; 7 bases line up with TRBD2. The CDR3 is made up of 16 amino acids. The ends lost 2 bases at V and 2 bases at J; junction bases unmatched: 9. Germline assignment: CDR1 SNHLY and CDR2 FYNNEI. CDR3 bases: TGTGCCAGCAGTGAATGGGAGGGGTTCATAGCCTACGAGCAGTACTTC. Amino acids: CASSEWEGFIAYEQYF.

The rearrangement joins TRBV6-1 to TRBJ2-1; D call uncertain. Matching the DNA end better, TRBJ2-7 makes the J call doubtful. Germline CDR1 reads MNHNS; CDR2 reads SASEGT. This CDR3 spans 15 amino acids. The CDR3 DNA sequence: TGTGCCAGCAGTACCCCGAGGAGCTCCTACAATGAGCAGTACTTC. Its translation: CASSTPRSSYNEQYF.

The chain joins TRBV28 to TRBJ2-5; D is possibly TRBD2 (7 bases). CDR1 is MDHEN, CDR2 SYDVKM, per germline. The CDR3 is made up of 18 amino acids. The ends were cut back, 3 bases at V and 11 bases at J, with 31 bases in the middle. CDR3 sequence: CASSLTLREGHPVGEQYF. The CDR3 DNA reads as TGTGCCAGCAGTTTGACGCTGAGGGAGGGACACCCCGTGGGAGAGCAGTACTTC.

This clonotype came up a few times. The chain recombines TRBV20-1 with TRBJ1-6; D is possibly TRBD1 (6 bases). This CDR3 contains 15 residues. Trimming took 3 bases from V and 8 from J, leaving 17 bases between them. From germline, CDR1 is DFQATT and CDR2 SNEGSKA (reference sequence). As DNA, the CDR3 is TGCAGTGCTAGCGACTCAACCAGGGGTTATTCACCCCTCCACTTT. It encodes CSASDSTRGYSPLHF.

The chain employs TRBV4-1 and TRBJ2-7; D gene unclear. The J call is in doubt because the DNA end fits TRBJ2-5 better. The CDR3 spans 14 residues. From germline, CDR1 is MGHRA and CDR2 YSYEKL. The CDR3 protein is CASSHPGLTETQYF. The CDR3 DNA reads as TGCGCCAGCAGCCATCCGGGCCTAACGGAGACCCAGTACTTC.

The chain couples TRBV20-1 to TRBJ2-7; D gene unclear. The better agreement between TRBJ2-5 and the DNA end casts doubt on the J call. CDR3 size: 11 residues. Germline V gives CDR1 DFQATT, CDR2 SNEGSKA (reference sequence). CDR3 nucleotides: TGCAGTGCTGCCCTTTTGGAGACCCAGTACTTC. This translates into CSAALLETQYF.

CDR3 region: CSHHGTVNTEAFF. CDR3 bases: TGCAGCCACCACGGGACGGTCAACACTGAAGCTTTCTTT. The J gene is TRBJ1-1, the V gene TRBV29-1, with D possibly TRBD1 on 5 matching bases. Looked up from germline, CDR1 is SQVTM and CDR2 is ANQGSEA. Trimming left V 8 bases short and J 2 bases short, with 15 bases between. The CDR3 extends over 13 amino acids.

A few counts support this clonotype. This chain links TRBV7-2 with TRBJ2-5, with 10 nucleotides matching TRBD2. This CDR3 spans 17 amino acids. Trimming removed 1 base from V and 0 bases from J; junction bases left unmatched: 5. Germline loops: CDR1 SGHTA, CDR2 FQGNSA. In DNA form, the CDR3 reads TGTGCCAGCAGCTTAGGAATTGGGACTAGCGACCAAGAGACCCAGTACTTC. Translating it yields CASSLGIGTSDQETQYF. Full variable domain (remainder filled in from reference TRBV7-2 and TRBJ2-5): GAGVSQSPSNKVTEKGKDVELRCDPISGHTALYWYRQSLGQGLEFLIYFQGNSAPDKSGLPSDRFSAERTGGSVSTLTIQRTQQEDSAVYLCASSLGIGTSDQETQYFGPGTRLLVL.

The chain uses TRBV7-9 and TRBJ2-1; a weak D match, TRBD1 (6 bases). The V gene's germline CDR1 is SEHNR and CDR2 FQNEAQ (reference sequence). V was shortened by 3 bases and J by 15 bases, with 21 bases between the two germline ends. The CDR3 runs to 14 residues. The CDR3 loop is CASSFGIVGQFSFF. The CDR3 bases are TGTGCCAGCAGCTTTGGGATTGTGGGACAATTTTCGTTCTTC. Variable domain in full (rest from reference TRBV7-9 and TRBJ2-1): DTGVSQNPRHKITKRGQNVTFRCDPISEHNRLYWYRQTLGQGPEFLTYFQNEAQLEKSRLLSDRFSAERPKGSFSTLEIQRTEQGDSAMYLCASSFGIVGQFSFFGPGTRLTVL.